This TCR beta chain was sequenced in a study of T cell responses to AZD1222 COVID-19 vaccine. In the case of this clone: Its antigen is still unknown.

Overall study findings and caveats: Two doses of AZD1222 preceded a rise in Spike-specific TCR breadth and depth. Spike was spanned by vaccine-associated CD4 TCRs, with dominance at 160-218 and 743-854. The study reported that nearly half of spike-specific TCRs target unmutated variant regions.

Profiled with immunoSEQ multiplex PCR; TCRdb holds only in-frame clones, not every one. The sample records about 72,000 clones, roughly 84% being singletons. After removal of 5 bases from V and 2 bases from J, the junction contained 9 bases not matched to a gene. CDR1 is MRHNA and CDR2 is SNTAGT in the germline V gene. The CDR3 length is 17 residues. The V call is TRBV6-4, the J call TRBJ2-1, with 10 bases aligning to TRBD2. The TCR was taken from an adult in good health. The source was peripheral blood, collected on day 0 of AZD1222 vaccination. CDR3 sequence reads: CASSQNPSGGTYNEQFF. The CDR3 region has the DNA TGTGCCAGCAGTCAAAACCCTAGCGGGGGTACCTACAATGAGCAGTTCTTC.